The rows below give T cell receptor beta chains drawn from one sample of a study of early T cells in non-severe SARS-CoV-2 infection. TCRdb re-derived calls from the 5' RACE reads in MiXCR, one entry per CDR3 protein. The repertoire holds roughly 25,000 distinct CDR3 sequences, with 4.2% as singletons. Sequencing was performed on whole blood. The receptors come from an adult who was a healthcare worker with PCR-confirmed SARS-CoV-2 infection or an uninfected control (not recorded which). Both conserved end residues are part of each CDR3. D genes are given only for firm matches. Size tells how often a clone was seen (once, few, many) or the class of an expanded clone, and some rows leave it out.

>TRBV9|.|many|TRBJ1-1|14
TGTGCCAGCAGCGTAGCTGATGTGAACACTGAAGCTTTCTTT
CASSVADVNTEAFF
>TRBV12-3/TRBV12-4|TRBD2|many|TRBJ2-3|13
TGTGCCAGCGGACTAGCGGCCACAGATACGCAGTATTTT
CASGLAATDTQYF
>TRBV29-1|TRBD1|few|TRBJ1-4|13
TGCAGCGTTTGGACAGGGGAAGACGAAAAACTGTTTTTT
CSVWTGEDEKLFF
>TRBV11-2|.|many|TRBJ2-1|13
TGTGCCAGCAGTCCTAGGCGAGGCAATGAGCAGTTCTTC
CASSPRRGNEQFF
>TRBV5-1|.|.|TRBJ2-5|14
TGCGCCAGCGCTAGCTTTGGGCTTCTAGAGACCCAGTACTTC
CASASFGLLETQYF
>TRBV27|TRBD1|few|TRBJ2-3|15
TGTGCCAGCAGGCTGGGACAGGGGAGCACAGATACGCAGTATTTT
CASRLGQGSTDTQYF
>TRBV28|.|many|TRBJ1-2|15
TGTGCCAGCAGTTTGGGGGGCGCTTCGAACTATGGCTACACCTTC
CASSLGGASNYGYTF
>TRBV7-3|.|few|TRBJ2-7|14
TGTGCCAGCAGCTTAACGTACACCTCCTACGAGCAGTACTTC
CASSLTYTSYEQYF
>TRBV6-5|.|many|TRBJ2-1|11
TGTGCCAGCAGTTACGAGTATGAGCAGTTCTTC
CASSYEYEQFF
>TRBV5-1|TRBD2|many|TRBJ2-1|16
TGCGCCAGCAGCTTGGCTGGGTGGATTAGCGGGAGTTTGCAGTTCTTC
CASSLAGWISGSLQFF
>TRBV15|.|.|TRBJ2-2|16
TGTGCCACCAGCAGAGATCCGGTGGTCGCCACCGGGGAGCTGTTTTTT
CATSRDPVVATGELFF
>TRBV2|TRBD2|.|TRBJ2-1|15
TGTGCCAGCAGGCCGACTTCCAGCGGGACCGATGAGCAGTTCTTC
CASRPTSSGTDEQFF
>TRBV20-1|.|few|TRBJ1-5|13
TGCAGTGCTAGAGTCTACGGCGAGCAGCCCCAGCATTTT
CSARVYGEQPQHF
>TRBV11-2|TRBD1|many|TRBJ2-1|15
TGTGCCAGCAGCTTAATGCAGGGGGCCTACAATGAGCAGTTCTTC
CASSLMQGAYNEQFF
>TRBV20-1|.|many|TRBJ1-5|13
TGCAGTGCTACGGGCCTAAGCAATCAGCCCCAGCATTTT
CSATGLSNQPQHF
>TRBV29-1|.|.|TRBJ1-4|16
TGCAGCGTTGAAGCCCCAGGACAGTTTCTAAATGAAAAACTGTTTTTT
CSVEAPGQFLNEKLFF
>TRBV20-1|.|many|TRBJ2-1|12
TGCAGTGGGGGGAGTGCCTACAATGAGCAGTTCTTC
CSGGSAYNEQFF
>TRBV7-9|.|many|TRBJ2-1|14
TGTGCCAGCAGCTTGGAGACTAGGTATGGTGAGCAGTTCTTC
CASSLETRYGEQFF
>TRBV2|.|.|TRBJ1-2|11
TGTGCCAGCAGTGGTCATTATGGCTACACCTTC
CASSGHYGYTF
>TRBV28|.|many|TRBJ2-7|14
TGTGCCAGCAGAGGTATTACGAGATTATACGAGCAGTACTTC
CASRGITRLYEQYF
>TRBV5-1|.|few|TRBJ2-7|15
TGCGCCAGCAGCCTCGACAGGCTGAGCTCCTACGAGCAGTACTTC
CASSLDRLSSYEQYF
>TRBV2|TRBD1|.|TRBJ1-1|15
TGTGCCAGCAGGCTCCGAACAGGGGTAGACACTGAAGCTTTCTTT
CASRLRTGVDTEAFF
>TRBV7-8|.|.|TRBJ2-3|13
TGTGCCAGCAGCGAGACCGACCCAGATACGCAGTATTTT
CASSETDPDTQYF
>TRBV5-1|.|.|TRBJ1-1|12
TGCGCCAGCAGCTTGGACACCGGAGGAGCTTTCTTT
CASSLDTGGAFF
>TRBV29-1|TRBD2|.|TRBJ2-3|15
TGCAGCGCTTGGACTAGCGGGACTAGCACAGATACGCAGTATTTT
CSAWTSGTSTDTQYF
>TRBV20-1|.|many|TRBJ1-1|12
TGCAGTGCTCTCGACAGGCTCGGTGAAGCTTTCTTT
CSALDRLGEAFF
>TRBV27|TRBD1|many|TRBJ1-1|15
TGTGCCAGCAGATGGACAGGGGGCGATCGTCTGGAAGCTTTCTTT
CASRWTGGDRLEAFF
>TRBV7-9|TRBD1|.|TRBJ1-1|16
TGTGCCAGCAGCTCCTCCCCCGGGACAGGGTTCACTGAAGCTTTCTTT
CASSSSPGTGFTEAFF
>TRBV20-1|TRBD1|many|TRBJ1-1|15
TGCAGTGCTCCCCCCTTACAGGGGGCAGAAACTGAAGCTTTCTTT
CSAPPLQGAETEAFF
>TRBV24-1|.|many|TRBJ1-5|16
TGTGCCACCAGTGACCCCGCAAAGTCGGACAATCAGCCCCAGCATTTT
CATSDPAKSDNQPQHF